This TCR beta chain was found in a study of blood T cell repertoires in COVID-19. Study overall: The study drew acute and convalescent COVID-19 samples from the United States, Italy and Spain. PBMCs, B-cell-depleted T cells, or T cells provided the cDNA or gDNA that made up the material.

The CDR3 contains 12 residues. The germline V gene encodes CDR1 WNHNN and CDR2 SYGVQD (reference sequence). Trimming removed 5 bases at V and 6 bases at J, with 7 bases between. Original data processing: Estimation of nucleated cell counts was performed using reference gene primer amplification. The assay was immunoSEQ multiplex PCR, and TCRdb's table has in-frame clones only and misses some. V, J and clone size were drawn from that table, and D and trimming were deduced from the DNA. The data show under 200,000 clones, about nine tenths seen once. The chain recombines TRBV10-1 with TRBJ2-2; possibly TRBD2 for D (6 bases). The sample taken for sequencing was peripheral blood. This sequence originates from a man aged 50 to 59 with acute or convalescent COVID-19. CDR3 in amino acids: CASSSGAGELFF. For the CDR3, the DNA is TGCGCCAGCAGTTCGGGAGCCGGGGAGCTGTTTTTT.